This paragraph covers one TCR beta chain sequence. Its specificity is unknown. Sequencing was performed with immunoSEQ multiplex PCR; in TCRdb, only in-frame clones are kept and a portion is missing. The sample has roughly 140,000 clones; approximately 91% are singletons. This sample was included in a study of T cell responses to AZD1222 COVID-19 vaccine. Whole-study findings and limits: Spike-specific TCR breadth and depth grew following two AZD1222 doses. Samples come after the peak T cell response, not at day 14. Reports indicate that nearly half of spike-specific TCRs are directed at unmutated variant regions.

Pooling of second doses given at about 4 or about 12 weeks was done. The V and J ends lost 6 bases and 3 bases respectively, with 11 bases between them. This CDR3 comprises 13 residues. Germline assignment: CDR1 MNHEY and CDR2 SVGAGI. The sequencing here drew on peripheral blood, taken 28 days after the second AZD1222 dose. V is TRBV6-5 and J is TRBJ1-1, with no clear D. The sequence derives from an adult who received the AZD1222 COVID-19 vaccine. DNA of the CDR3: TGTGCCAGCAGGCGGCTTGGGGACACTGAAGCTTTCTTT. Translating it yields CASRRLGDTEAFF.